This TCR beta chain was profiled in a study of Graves' ophthalmopathy and Graves' hyperthyroidism. This clonotype was seen just once. The V gene end was trimmed by 4 bases and the J gene end by 8 bases; junction bases not matched to a gene: 9. Germline CDR1 and CDR2: SQVTM and ANQGSEA. CDR3 length: 13 residues. Beta-chain TCR CDR3 regions were amplified from RNA transcripts. RT-PCR was first run with HTBI primers, then multiplex PCR in a second round. TCRdb called the multiplex PCR reads again in MiXCR, with one record for every CDR3 protein. The profile covers 650,000 to 800,000 distinct CDR3 sequences, with under 50% appearing a single time and 2.5% to 3.5% taken by the ten largest.

Sequences were obtained from peripheral blood. This clonotype was sampled from an adult man with Graves' ophthalmopathy. The chain employs TRBV29-1 and TRBJ1-2; 8 nucleotides match TRBD1. CDR3 protein: CSVAPGGGVGYTF. CDR3 bases: TGCAGCGTTGCACCAGGGGGCGGAGTGGGCTACACCTTC.